These 7 T cell receptor beta chains originate from one sample sequenced in a study of human T cells and chemical hapten exposure. Using its own MiXCR run on the RACE reads, TCRdb lists one record per CDR3 protein. The sample holds 190,000 or so distinct CDR3 sequences, approximately 29% seen once. Stated time point: pre-sensitization, week 0. Treatment meaning: therapeutic diphenylcyclopropenone sensitization with weekly scalp DPC. The starting material was whole blood, obtained in connection with sensitization to the hapten diphenylcyclopropenone (DPC). The receptors derive from a woman aged 25-40 years with alopecia areata. Some clones in this sample may be carry-over from other donors' samples.

This clonotype was seen only a few times. This rearrangement joins TRBV10-2 to TRBJ2-5, with D tentatively TRBD2 (7 bases). Germline V gives CDR1 WSHSY, CDR2 SAAADI. CDR3 length equals 15 residues. V lost 1 base and J 1 base, leaving 10 bases between the germline ends. The CDR3, as DNA: TGCGCCAGCAGTGAGTTTCGGGGGGCCCAAGAGACCCAGTACTTC. Protein: CASSEFRGAQETQYF.

Here the CDR3 reads CASTGRGEKLFF. The CDR3 DNA follows: TGTGCCAGCACGGGGAGAGGTGAAAAACTGTTTTTT. This sequence joins TRBV6-6 and TRBJ1-4; D is undetermined. Germline CDR1 reads MNHNY; CDR2 reads SVGAGI (reference sequence). V gave up 7 bases and J gave up 7 bases, with 10 bases separating them. The length of the CDR3 is 12 residues.

The chain has TRBV29-1 and TRBJ2-1; 7 bases align to TRBD2. CDR1 is SQVTM and CDR2 is ANQGSEA in the germline V gene. This CDR3 has 14 residues. J gave up 0 bases and V 5 bases, and 4 bases lay outside the gene matches. CDR3 in amino acids: CSVFGGSSYNEQFF. The CDR3 bases are TGCAGCGTTTTCGGCGGGAGCTCCTACAATGAGCAGTTCTTC.

The gene calls are TRBV29-1 and TRBJ2-3; D is ambiguous. The length of the CDR3 is 12 residues. The V and J ends lost 7 bases and 4 bases respectively, with 12 bases between them. Per germline, CDR1 SQVTM and CDR2 ANQGSEA. The CDR3 DNA follows: TGCAGCGCCCCCATTATCCCAGATACGCAGTATTTT. Translation: CSAPIIPDTQYF.

The chain uses TRBV6-2 or TRBV6-3 and TRBJ2-4, with unresolved D. The length of the CDR3 is 12 residues. Between the trimmed V and J ends, which lost 2 bases and 11 bases, there was a span of 10 bases. Germline loops: CDR1 MNHEY, CDR2 SVGEGT. The CDR3 region is CASSYAGSLQYF. CDR3 bases: TGTGCCAGCAGTTACGCAGGCAGCCTTCAGTACTTC.

CDR3 nucleotide sequence: TGTGCCAGCAGAAAAGGACAGGGTAATTCACCCCTCCACTTT. It translates to CASRKGQGNSPLHF. The J gene is TRBJ1-6, the V gene TRBV6-5; 8 bases are shared with TRBD1. The CDR3 extends over 14 amino acids. Germline V gene sequence: CDR1 MNHEY, CDR2 SVGAGI. With 6 bases clipped from V and 6 bases from J, the junction kept 4 bases outside the gene matches.

This chain joins TRBV29-1 and TRBJ1-1; the D gene is possibly TRBD1 (5 bases). The CDR3 is made up of 12 amino acids. Between the trimmed V and J ends, which lost 1 base and 10 bases, there was a span of 13 bases. Germline V CDR1 and CDR2: SQVTM, ANQGSEA. The chain's CDR3 is CSVEVQLGGAFF. CDR3 DNA sequence: TGCAGCGTTGAAGTTCAGCTGGGGGGAGCTTTCTTT.